Following are 8 T cell receptor beta chains from one sample sequenced in a study of cytomegalovirus exposure and HLA in healthy donors. The primer mix had 60 Vbeta and 13 Jbeta primers. Measured with immunoSEQ multiplex PCR; TCRdb has only the in-frame clones, and not every one. The table shows 50,000 to 65,000 clones, with 65% to 80% occurring only once. Sequencing used PBMCs. Receptors originate from a young woman in good health and CMV-seronegative.

This clone showed up just a few times. The chain uses TRBV7-2 and TRBJ2-2, with D possibly being TRBD2 (5 bases). Germline loops: CDR1 SGHTA, CDR2 FQGNSA. The CDR3 is made up of 14 amino acids. V lost 1 base to trimming and J lost 4 bases, with 7 bases between them. CDR3 amino acids: CASSLVAGTGELFF. The CDR3 nucleotides read TGTGCCAGCAGCTTAGTGGCGGGCACCGGGGAGCTGTTTTTT.

This clone was found a few times. This sequence joins TRBV25-1 and TRBJ1-4, with 8 positions matching TRBD1. V dropped 4 bases and J dropped 13; count of bases not matched to a gene: 8. The CDR3 is 13 residues long. The germline CDR1 and CDR2 sequences are MGHDK and SYGVNS. The CDR3 region is CASSASRTGRLFF. CDR3 in DNA: TGTGCCAGCAGTGCCTCTAGGACAGGGAGACTGTTTTTT.

This clone is categorized as medium-sized. The genes are TRBV7-9 and TRBJ2-5; 7 nucleotides match TRBD2. The germline V gene has CDR1 SEHNR and CDR2 FQNEAQ (reference sequence). Unmatched junction bases numbered 17, after V lost 5 bases and J lost 5 bases. This CDR3 region has 17 residues. DNA for the CDR3: TGTGCCAGCAGCAAAAGGCTGGTCGTGGGGGAGGGGGAGACCCAGTACTTC. This codes for CASSKRLVVGEGETQYF. Complete variable domain (other parts from reference TRBV7-9 and TRBJ2-5): DTGVSQNPRHKITKRGQNVTFRCDPISEHNRLYWYRQTLGQGPEFLTYFQNEAQLEKSRLLSDRFSAERPKGSFSTLEIQRTEQGDSAMYLCASSKRLVVGEGETQYFGPGTRLLVL.

This chain joins TRBV5-6 and TRBJ1-5; no definite D call. From germline, CDR1 is SGHDT and CDR2 YYEEEE. This CDR3 comprises 17 residues. V dropped 1 base and J dropped 2 bases, with 16 bases sitting between them. The CDR3 sequence: CASSLWGGRDGNQPQHF. The CDR3 DNA sequence: TGTGCCAGCAGCTTGTGGGGAGGTCGGGATGGCAATCAGCCCCAGCATTTT. The full variable domain, with the rest looked up from reference TRBV5-6 and TRBJ1-5, is DAGVTQSPTHLIKTRGQQVTLRCSPKSGHDTVSWYQQALGQGPQFIFQYYEEEERQRGNFPDRFSGHQFPNYSSELNVNALLLGDSALYLCASSLWGGRDGNQPQHFGDGTRLSIL.

This chain uses TRBV18 with TRBJ1-2; 8 bases align to TRBD1. V trimming: 2 bases; J trimming: 7 bases; junction bases outside the gene matches: 6. CDR1 and CDR2 from the germline V gene are KGHSH and LQKENI. The CDR3 runs 14 residues. Here the CDR3 reads CASSPETGECGYTF. CDR3 coding DNA: TGTGCCAGCTCACCAGAGACAGGGGAGTGTGGCTACACCTTC. The whole variable domain, remainder taken from reference TRBV18 and TRBJ1-2, is NAGVMQNPRHLVRRRGQEARLRCSPMKGHSHVYWYRQLPEEGLKFMVYLQKENIIDESGMPKERFSAEFPKEGPSILRIQQVVRGDSAAYFCASSPETGECGYTFGSGTRLTVV.

The genes are TRBV6-1 and TRBJ2-3, with D tentatively TRBD2 (6 bases). V was pared by 11 bases and J by 0 bases, with 12 bases between. Germline CDR1 MNHNS, CDR2 SASEGT. This CDR3 spans 13 amino acids. The CDR3 DNA is TGTGCCGCGGCGGGACCCAGCACAGATACGCAGTATTTT. Translation gives CAAAGPSTDTQYF.

Only one count was recorded for this clone. The same CDR3 can be traced to other DNA sequences in this sample. The chain's CDR3 is CASKRQGRSSNQPQHF. CDR3 nucleotide sequence: TGTGCCAGCAAACGACAGGGGAGGAGTAGCAATCAGCCCCAGCATTTT. The rearrangement joins TRBV7-8 to TRBJ1-5; TRBD1 matches 8 bases. The CDR3 has 16 amino acids. Germline V gene data show CDR1 as SGHVS and CDR2 as FQNEAQ. Trimming cost V 7 bases and J 0 bases; bases outside gene matches: 8. The entire variable domain, with the rest obtained from reference TRBV7-8 and TRBJ1-5, is as follows: GAGVSQSPRYKVAKRGQDVALRCDPISGHVSLFWYQQALGQGPEFLTYFQNEAQLDKSGLPSDRFFAERPEGSVSTLKIQRTQQEDSAVYLCASKRQGRSSNQPQHFGDGTRLSIL.

The chain uses TRBV6-5 and TRBJ1-2; D uncertain. This CDR3 has 14 residues. Germline assignment: CDR1 MNHEY and CDR2 SVGAGI. The ends were cut back, 6 bases at V and 8 bases at J, with 19 bases in the middle. The CDR3 here is CASSPGGGSEGYTF. The CDR3, as DNA: TGTGCCAGCAGCCCCGGTGGAGGGTCTGAAGGCTACACCTTC.